One and the same sample provided the 29 T cell receptor beta chains below, sequenced in a study of shared clonotypes between healthy human individuals. Produced via immunoSEQ multiplex PCR; TCRdb's table is partial and in-frame only. This sample carries 530,000 or so clones, 60% to 80% of them seen once, and the ten largest clones take around 13%. The sequencing input was PBMCs. The source of these receptors is a woman in her 40s in good health. Some clones in this sample may be carry-over from other donors' samples.

This chain's CDR3 is CASSRTGFDYGYTF. CDR3 sequence (DNA): TGTGCCAGCAGCAGGACAGGGTTTGACTATGGCTACACCTTC. This chain joins TRBV2 and TRBJ1-2; 8 nucleotides match TRBD1. The CDR3 extends over 14 amino acids. Germline CDR1 and CDR2: SNHLY and FYNNEI. After removal of 6 bases from V and 3 bases from J, the junction contained 6 bases not matched to a gene.

The gene calls are TRBV19 and TRBJ2-1, with TRBD2 matching 7 bases. The CDR3 totals 15 residues. Per the germline V gene, CDR1 is LNHDA and CDR2 is SQIVND (reference sequence). J lost 2 bases, V lost 6 bases, and 7 bases had no gene match. CDR3 protein: CASRSSGATYNEQFF. In DNA, the CDR3 is TGTGCCAGTAGGTCTAGCGGAGCAACCTACAATGAGCAGTTCTTC.

The chain uses TRBV28 and TRBJ1-2; D might be TRBD1 (5 bases). The germline V and J ends were trimmed by 2 bases and 4 bases, with 8 bases remaining between them. CDR1 and CDR2 (germline): MDHEN, SYDVKM. This CDR3 is 13 amino acids long. DNA for the CDR3: TGTGCCAGCAGTTTAGTCGGGGCCTATGGCTACACCTTC. Protein product: CASSLVGAYGYTF.

The V and J genes are TRBV5-1 and TRBJ2-1; the match to TRBD1 covers 7 bases. The V gene's germline CDR1 is SGHRS and CDR2 YFSETQ. V shed 5 bases, J shed 5 bases, and the junction held 7 bases outside the gene matches. The CDR3 runs to 14 residues. The CDR3: CASRGGQTNNEQFF. The DNA for the CDR3 is TGCGCCAGCAGAGGGGGACAGACTAACAATGAGCAGTTCTTC.

Many counts were recorded for this clone. The J gene is TRBJ2-5, the V gene TRBV7-2, with D maybe TRBD2 (5 bases). In germline, CDR1 is SGHTA, CDR2 FQGNSA. V was cut by 5 bases and J by 3 bases, with 10 bases left in between. The CDR3 has 13 residues. CDR3 DNA: TGTGCCAGCAGCCCAATGCGGGAAGAGACCCAGTACTTC. Its translation is CASSPMREETQYF.

A remark on this clone: Other nucleotide sequences in the sample specify the same CDR3. The V gene is TRBV20-1, the J gene TRBJ2-3; no clear D. The CDR3 extends over 11 amino acids. Between the trimmed V and J ends, which lost 4 bases and 2 bases, there was a span of 4 bases. Germline CDR1 and CDR2: DFQATT and SNEGSKA (reference sequence). CDR3 loop: CSATSTDTQYF. The CDR3 DNA reads TGCAGTGCTACGTCCACAGATACGCAGTATTTT.

This clone appeared once. V and J are TRBV5-4 and TRBJ1-1; the D gene is possibly TRBD1 (6 bases). CDR3 size: 15 residues. Trimming removed 3 bases at V and 4 bases at J, with 16 bases between. Germline assignment: CDR1 SGHNT and CDR2 YYREEE (reference sequence). The CDR3 DNA is TGTGCCAGCAGCTCGCGGACCACAGGGAGCACTGAAGCTTTCTTT. It is translated as CASSSRTTGSTEAFF.

Here the CDR3 DNA reads TGTGCCAGCGGGGAGGGGAGAAACGAGCAGTACTTC. It codes for CASGEGRNEQYF. The chain uses TRBV2 and TRBJ2-7; 7 bases are shared with TRBD2. This CDR3 spans 12 amino acids. The germline V gene encodes CDR1 SNHLY and CDR2 FYNNEI. The J segment lost 5 bases and the V segment lost 8 bases, leaving 6 bases of the junction unmatched.

The chain combines TRBV6-1 with TRBJ2-7; TRBD2 aligns across 8 bases. V lost 5 bases and J lost 2; bases outside the gene matches: 5. Germline V lookup: CDR1 MNHNS, CDR2 SASEGT. CDR3 length: 14 amino acids. The CDR3 sequence is CASSLGLEPYEQYF. The CDR3 coding sequence is TGTGCCAGCAGTTTGGGACTAGAACCCTACGAGCAGTACTTC.

This clone was detected only a few times. J is TRBJ2-4 and V is TRBV28; D ambiguous. The CDR3 runs 16 residues. Germline loops: CDR1 MDHEN, CDR2 SYDVKM. Between the trimmed V and J ends, which lost 1 base and 0 bases, there was a span of 10 bases. For the CDR3, the DNA is TGTGCCAGCAGTTTATATACGCGGTTAGCCAAAAACATTCAGTACTTC. It codes for CASSLYTRLAKNIQYF.

This sequence joins TRBV5-1 and TRBJ2-2; 8 bases line up with TRBD1. In germline, CDR1 is SGHRS, CDR2 YFSETQ. There are 16 residues in the CDR3. J was trimmed by 5 bases and V by 3 bases; bases with no gene match: 9. CDR3 sequence (DNA): TGCGCCAGCAGCTCACAGGGGGTGAGTGGAACCGGGGAGCTGTTTTTT. Amino acids: CASSSQGVSGTGELFF. Drawing the rest from reference TRBV5-1 and TRBJ2-2, the complete variable domain is KAGVTQTPRYLIKTRGQQVTLSCSPISGHRSVSWYQQTPGQGLQFLFEYFSETQRNKGNFPGRFSGRQFSNSRSEMNVSTLELGDSALYLCASSSQGVSGTGELFFGEGSRLTVL.

This clone appeared a single time. This chain links TRBV9 with TRBJ2-7, with TRBD2 matching 10 bases. V shed 3 bases, J shed 2 bases, and the junction held 5 bases outside the gene matches. CDR3 length: 15 amino acids. Per the germline V gene, CDR1 is SGDLS and CDR2 is YYNGEE. In DNA, the CDR3 is TGTGCCAGCAGCGCCGCTAGCGGGAGCCCCTACGAGCAGTACTTC. Translated, it gives CASSAASGSPYEQYF.

The genes are TRBV13 and TRBJ2-2; TRBD2 aligns across 11 bases. The CDR3 loop spans 19 amino acids. Germline CDR1 reads PRHDT; CDR2 reads FYEKMQ (reference sequence). V dropped 1 base and J dropped 1; count of bases not matched to a gene: 8. The CDR3 sequence is CASSLAFLAGGRNTGELFF. CDR3 in DNA: TGTGCCAGCAGCTTAGCGTTCCTAGCGGGAGGTCGGAACACCGGGGAGCTGTTTTTT.

The V and J genes are TRBV15 and TRBJ2-5; no clear D. V was clipped by 0 bases and J by 7 bases, with 6 bases between them. Germline-derived CDR1 and CDR2 are LNHNV and YYDKDF (reference sequence). The CDR3 has 12 residues. The CDR3 DNA sequence: TGTGCCACCAGCAGAGACCCGGGGACCCAGTACTTC. Protein: CATSRDPGTQYF.

This clone has only a few counts. The chain combines TRBV5-1 with TRBJ2-2; no clear D. The CDR3 is 15 amino acids. V dropped 0 bases and J dropped 1 base, with 7 bases sitting between them. Germline V CDR1 and CDR2: SGHRS, YFSETQ. The CDR3 region has the DNA TGCGCCAGCAGCTTGGCCGTGGGGAACACCGGGGAGCTGTTTTTT. It specifies CASSLAVGNTGELFF.

As concerns this clone: Other DNA sequences from this sample encode an identical CDR3 as well. J is TRBJ1-1 and V is TRBV5-4, with D unclear. CDR3 length: 14 residues. Per germline, CDR1 SGHNT and CDR2 YYREEE (reference sequence). With 4 bases removed from V and 0 bases from J, the gap between germline ends came to 10 bases. Here the CDR3 reads CASSLLGMNTEAFF. DNA for the CDR3: TGTGCCAGCAGCCTACTAGGAATGAACACTGAAGCTTTCTTT.

The chain combines TRBV5-1 with TRBJ1-2; D is undetermined. CDR1 and CDR2 from the germline V gene are SGHRS and YFSETQ. The CDR3 has 15 amino acids. V was cut by 4 bases and J by 0 bases, with 13 bases left in between. The CDR3 sequence: CASSRGEETNYGYTF. Written as DNA, the CDR3 is TGCGCCAGCAGCCGGGGAGAGGAGACTAACTATGGCTACACCTTC.

The rearrangement uses TRBV11-2 and TRBJ1-2; TRBD1 might be the D (5 bases). The CDR3 is 14 amino acids. Germline CDR1 SGHAT, CDR2 FQNNGV. V dropped 1 base and J dropped 7 bases, with 13 bases sitting between them. This CDR3 reads CASSLAKGQGGYTF. CDR3 coding DNA: TGTGCCAGCAGCTTAGCAAAGGGGCAGGGTGGCTACACCTTC.

The chain is built from TRBV9 and TRBJ2-7, with TRBD1 as a possible D gene (6 bases). The CDR3 loop spans 16 amino acids. Germline lookup yields CDR1 SGDLS and CDR2 YYNGEE. V gave up 2 bases and J gave up 4 bases, with 19 bases separating them. The CDR3 protein is CASSVSGASRGYEQYF. The CDR3 DNA follows: TGTGCCAGCAGCGTCTCAGGGGCCTCAAGGGGTTACGAGCAGTACTTC.

This clone has only one observation. The chain has TRBV2 and TRBJ2-7, with TRBD2 matching over 11 bases. V lost 6 bases, J lost 2 bases, and 3 bases stayed unmatched. This CDR3 is built from 14 residues. CDR1 and CDR2 (germline): SNHLY, FYNNEI. CDR3 nucleotides: TGTGCCAGCAGGCTGGGACTAGCGGCCTACGAGCAGTACTTC. Protein product: CASRLGLAAYEQYF.

This chain joins TRBV5-1 and TRBJ1-2; TRBD1 is a possible D gene (6 bases). V was shortened by 0 bases and J by 4 bases, with 10 bases between the two germline ends. The CDR3 has 14 amino acids. Germline V gives CDR1 SGHRS, CDR2 YFSETQ. The CDR3 region is CASSLAGAGYGYTF. For the CDR3, the DNA is TGCGCCAGCAGCTTGGCGGGGGCGGGCTATGGCTACACCTTC.

V is TRBV21-1 and J is TRBJ1-5. TRBV21-1 is assigned pseudogene status. CDR3 length equals 18 residues. CDR3 in DNA: TGTGCCAGCAGCAAAGCCGGGTGGAACCCTGATAGCAATCAGCCCCAGCATTTT. This encodes CASSKAGWNPDSNQPQHF.

This clone has only a few counts. CDR3 coding DNA: TGTGCCAGCAGCTTAGCGGGACAGTACAATGAGCAGTTCTTC. This sequence encodes CASSLAGQYNEQFF. The rearrangement uses TRBV7-2 and TRBJ2-1, with 7 bases identical to TRBD1. With 0 bases clipped from V and 4 bases from J, the junction kept 0 bases outside the gene matches. Germline-derived CDR1 and CDR2 are SGHTA and FQGNSA. The CDR3 is made up of 14 amino acids.

The chain uses TRBV28 and TRBJ2-3, with D possibly being TRBD1 (5 bases). The length of the CDR3 is 10 residues. Germline assignment: CDR1 MDHEN and CDR2 SYDVKM. The chain's CDR3 is CVGRTDTQYF. DNA for the CDR3: TGTGTGGGGCGCACAGATACGCAGTATTTT.

V gene TRBV13 combines with J gene TRBJ1-5, with D unclear. The CDR3 extends over 14 amino acids. Looked up from germline, CDR1 is PRHDT and CDR2 is FYEKMQ (reference sequence). V gave up 1 base and J gave up 0 bases, with 4 bases separating them. The CDR3 DNA sequence: TGTGCCAGCAGCTTAGATATTAGCAATCAGCCCCAGCATTTT. Residues: CASSLDISNQPQHF.

The chain is built from TRBV7-3 and TRBJ2-3; TRBD2 aligns across 8 bases. J was trimmed by 1 base and V by 3 bases; bases with no gene match: 6. The CDR3 runs to 16 residues. Per the germline V gene, CDR1 is SGHTA and CDR2 is FQGTGA. The CDR3 spells CASSLGIAGRTDTQYF. As DNA, the CDR3 is TGTGCCAGCAGCTTGGGGATAGCGGGGCGCACAGATACGCAGTATTTT.

The table lists this clone with many counts. The V gene is TRBV19, the J gene TRBJ2-3; 10 nucleotides agree with TRBD1. This CDR3 is 15 amino acids long. Germline V gene sequence: CDR1 LNHDA, CDR2 SQIVND (reference sequence). Trimming removed 7 bases from V and 3 bases from J; junction bases left unmatched: 7. The CDR3 sequence is CASNPGDRGTDTQYF. The CDR3 bases are TGTGCCAGTAACCCCGGGGACAGGGGTACAGATACGCAGTATTTT.

This CDR3 reads CASSTSGTGLYNEQFF. Here the CDR3 DNA reads TGTGCCAGCAGTACTAGCGGGACGGGCCTTTACAATGAGCAGTTCTTC. The V gene is TRBV6-4, the J gene TRBJ2-1; 10 bases agree with TRBD2. This CDR3 region has 16 residues. V lost 5 bases to trimming and J lost 4 bases; unmatched junction nucleotides: 8. The V gene's germline CDR1 is MRHNA and CDR2 SNTAGT.

The V gene is TRBV28, the J gene TRBJ2-1; 9 bases line up with TRBD2. Per germline, CDR1 MDHEN and CDR2 SYDVKM. Losses at the gene ends were 4 bases for V and 3 bases for J; bases not matched to a gene: 10. The CDR3 loop spans 17 amino acids. In DNA, the CDR3 is TGTGCCAGCAGTTCCCGCGGGGCGGGAGGGTTCTACAATGAGCAGTTCTTC. It yields the protein CASSSRGAGGFYNEQFF.